The T cell receptor (beta chain) described here comes from a study of CD8 T cells in ankylosing spondylitis (dated by TCRdb to about 2017). Background on the whole study: T cell receptor beta repertoires were profiled in healthy donors and ankylosing spondylitis patients so that disease-linked TCR variants could be found. Peripheral blood was sampled, and synovial fluid was additionally collected from ankylosing spondylitis patients. The full study cohort comprised some 27 ankylosing spondylitis patients and over a hundred healthy donors.

On the study overall, not on this receptor specifically: A TCR beta motif made up of 7 to 9 highly homologous amino acid variants appeared to be characteristic of blood from ankylosing spondylitis patients. The disease-linked clones were reported to be significantly enriched in matched synovial fluid samples from ankylosing spondylitis patients. Some of the motif variants had been reported before in the synovial fluid and blood of reactive arthritis patients, a finding that suggests common disease-initiation mechanisms. In peripheral blood, the disease-linked clones were found at relatively low frequencies and had a CD8+ phenotype.

V loses 0 bases of germline sequence and J loses 8 bases, and the interval between the two ends is 18 bases. Its CDR3 holds 16 amino acids, cysteine through phenylalanine. Here the CDR3 DNA is all that survives: 48 bases in frame from base 1. CDR1 and CDR2, per the germline V gene, are SGDLS and YYNGEE. This clonotype is termed medium-sized (0.01 to 0.1%). Its target antigen remains unknown. It has no much larger one-base neighbor in the sample; base qualities were not kept. The sequencer was an Illumina HiSeq 2500. Quantitative 5'-RACE with molecular barcodes was the method used to prepare the TCR beta libraries. The paper's data handling went like this. A new computational method based on a probabilistic model of VDJ rearrangement was used to identify disease-linked TCR variants. The raw public data were reprocessed by TCRdb itself: fastp quality trimming at Q25, MiXCR clonotype calling, in-frame beta chains only. A single entry per CDR3 protein holds the most common genes and DNA from its merged rows. For this entry, the V and J calls and clone size follow TCRdb and not the study's own pipeline. The sample profile shows tens of thousands of distinct CDR3 sequences; just over 2.5% of them were found once. Jointly, the top ten make up 7.7% of the sample.

This TCR was recovered from a female donor with ankylosing spondylitis or in good health (not recorded which). Recombination connected TRBV9 to TRBJ2-1; the D gene could be TRBD1 or TRBD2, each one agreeing over 6 bases. Sequencing was performed on blood, either unsorted or a sorted T cell fraction (not recorded which). CDR3 region: CASSVGGAGSRYEQFF. The DNA sequence is given as TGTGCCAGCAGCGTAGGGGGGGCGGGATCTCGCTATGAGCAGTTCTTC. This CDR3, with the reference TRBV9 and TRBJ2-1 proteins standing in past its ends, gives the full variable domain DSGVTQTPKHLITATGQRVTLRCSPRSGDLSVYWYQQSLDQGLQFLIQYYNGEERAKGNILERFSAQQFPDLHSELNLSSLELGDSALYFCASSVGGAGSRYEQFFGPGTRLTVL.